The next 3 T cell receptor beta chains were all read from a single sample in a study of T-cell memory formation after mild COVID-19. TCRdb analysed the 5' RACE reads with MiXCR anew, one entry per CDR3 protein. The table lists about 350,000 distinct CDR3 sequences, approximately 14% of them singletons. What was sequenced was PBMCs or a T cell subset sorted from them (not recorded which). These receptors were obtained from a man aged 18 to 29 who had mild COVID-19 (a few samples of this study predate the infection). Cell type and time point are not known.

J is TRBJ1-2 and V is TRBV20-1, with D possibly being TRBD1 (5 bases). The germline V gene encodes CDR1 DFQATT and CDR2 SNEGSKA (reference sequence). Trimming cost V 2 bases and J 3 bases, with 10 bases left between them. This CDR3 is built from 13 residues. In DNA form, the CDR3 reads TGCAGTGCTAGATATCGGGGCTACTATGGCTACACCTTC. This gives the protein CSARYRGYYGYTF.

There are a few counts of this clonotype. The chain has TRBV12-3 or TRBV12-4 and TRBJ2-1, with TRBD1 identical over 7 bases. The trim removed 6 bases at V and 4 bases at J, leaving 12 bases unmatched. The CDR3 extends over 16 amino acids. For the CDR3, the DNA is TGTGCCAGCAGCATATTCGCCGGGACAGAATACAATGAGCAGTTCTTC. Amino acids: CASSIFAGTEYNEQFF.

V usage is TRBV3-1 and J usage is TRBJ1-6; 7 bases are shared with TRBD1. Germline-derived CDR1 and CDR2 are LGHDT and YNNKEL (reference sequence). The CDR3 runs 13 residues. V lost 4 bases and J lost 9; bases outside the gene matches: 3. The CDR3 DNA sequence: TGTGCCAGCAGCCCGACAGGGTTTTCACCCCTCCACTTT. Translation: CASSPTGFSPLHF.